This T cell receptor beta chain was sequenced during a study of Ad26.COV2.S vaccination and SARS-CoV-2 variants. Study summary: Ad26.COV2.S was injected intramuscularly once or twice, 56 days apart.

Concerning this clone itself: What it recognizes is unknown.

General study results and limits: For non-spike TCRs, breadth in vaccine recipients resembled that in placebo recipients. Relative to placebo recipients, vaccine recipients exhibited elevated spike-specific TCR breadth.

Only in-frame clones appear in the TCRdb table, and some are missing; sequencing was by immunoSEQ multiplex PCR. The sample holds 300,000 to 500,000 clones, about 88% seen once. The treatment: roughly 20 received Ad26.COV2.S at low or high dose, single or two shots; 5 received placebo; per-sample allocation not given. Each sample was drawn 63 days after the first injection (of vaccine or placebo). This vaccine is an Ad26 vector that expresses the Wuhan-strain SARS-CoV-2 spike. This CDR3 is built from 16 residues. The germline CDR1 and CDR2 sequences are MGHRA and YSYEKL. V lost 1 base and J lost 5, with 18 bases in between.

Specimen: peripheral blood, collected in a trial of Ad26.COV2.S vaccine versus placebo. V and J are TRBV4-1 and TRBJ2-7, with D possibly called TRBD1 or TRBD2 (6 bases each). This TCR came from a person aged 18-60 years who received the Ad26.COV2.S COVID-19 vaccine or a placebo. The CDR3 loop is CASSQVGGWSLDEQYF. CDR3 bases: TGCGCCAGCAGCCAAGTGGGGGGCTGGAGTTTGGACGAGCAGTACTTC.